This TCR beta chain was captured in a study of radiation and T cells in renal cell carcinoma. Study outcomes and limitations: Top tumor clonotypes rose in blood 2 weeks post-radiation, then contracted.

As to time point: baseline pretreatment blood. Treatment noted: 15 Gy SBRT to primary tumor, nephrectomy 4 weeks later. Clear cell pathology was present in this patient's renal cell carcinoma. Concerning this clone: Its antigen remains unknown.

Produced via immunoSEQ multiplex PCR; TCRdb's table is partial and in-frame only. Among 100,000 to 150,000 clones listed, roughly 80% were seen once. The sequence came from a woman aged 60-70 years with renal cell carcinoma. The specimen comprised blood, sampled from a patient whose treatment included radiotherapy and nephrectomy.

The CDR3: CASSPRTGENIQYF. DNA for the CDR3: TGTGCCAGCAGCCCCCGGACAGGGGAAAACATTCAGTACTTC. This chain joins TRBV9 and TRBJ2-4; 9 bases match TRBD1. Per germline, CDR1 SGDLS and CDR2 YYNGEE. There are 14 residues in the CDR3. The V and J ends lost 4 bases and 5 bases, in that order; junction bases with no gene match: 4.